This section outlines one TCR beta chain sequence together with its context. The target antigen is unknown. The data originate from a study of cytotoxic CD8 clonotypes in ibrutinib-treated CLL. Background on the study: The cohort had about 10 relapsed/refractory and some 14 treatment-naive patients, 17 to 18 IGHV unmutated. Response specimens were obtained following a median treatment duration of approximately 11 months, with a range of 6 to 36. Overall study results and limits: Public clonotypes showed up rarely, and on treatment they shrank or held steady.

With sequencing, the targeted depth ranged from 1 in 200,000 to 1 in 1 million T cells. Sequencing used immunoSEQ multiplex PCR; TCRdb keeps in-frame clones, though not all of them. The profile shows roughly 200,000 clones, 75% to 80% of them singletons. The CDR3 extends over 13 amino acids. V gave up 3 bases and J gave up 2 bases, with 7 bases separating them. Germline V CDR1 and CDR2: SGHTA, FQGNSA. The chain recombines TRBV7-2 with TRBJ1-2; D is unresolved. This sample comprised PBMCs, obtained after 12 months of ibrutinib treatment. This receptor was identified in a human donor with chronic lymphocytic leukemia. This CDR3 is CASSFGVNYGYTF. The CDR3 DNA reads as TGTGCCAGCAGCTTTGGGGTCAACTATGGCTACACCTTC.